The entry that follows covers one TCR beta chain sequence. Germline V gene data show CDR1 as LNHDA and CDR2 as SQIVND (reference sequence). This CDR3 is 16 amino acids long. V trimming: 3 bases; J trimming: 14 bases; junction bases outside the gene matches: 14. The data originate from a study of blood T cell repertoires in COVID-19. The repertoire was sequenced with immunoSEQ multiplex PCR; TCRdb's copy has only in-frame clones and lacks some. The sample carries around 250,000 clones, roughly 82% recorded once. The receptor comes from a woman between 50 and 59 years old who had recovered from COVID-19. The sequenced sample consisted of PBMCs or T cells enriched from blood (not recorded which). The rearrangement uses TRBV19 and TRBJ2-1, with TRBD2 identical over 12 bases. CDR3 in amino acids: CASSMLTSGSVTKEFF. The CDR3 region has the DNA TGTGCCAGTAGTATGCTGACTAGCGGGAGCGTTACGAAGGAGTTCTTC. The variable domain in full, completed from reference TRBV19 and TRBJ2-1, reads DGGITQSPKYLFRKEGQNVTLSCEQNLNHDAMYWYRQDPGQGLRLIYYSQIVNDFQKGDIAEGYSVSREKKESFPLTVTSAQKNPTAFYLCASSMLTSGSVTKEFFGPGTRLTVL.